Shown below are 23 T cell receptor beta chains from a single sample sequenced in a study of low-dose radiotherapy and immunotherapy resistance in tumors. The time point is: after trial treatment. Treatment of the sample: LDRT plus nivolumab, ipilimumab, low-dose cyclophosphamide and aspirin (RACIN trial). First-strand cDNA relied on TRAV- and TRBV-specific primers spanning alpha and beta chains. Amplification of TCRs used a constant-region primer and V-primer adapter for about 21 PCR cycles. TCRdb re-analysed the reads in MiXCR, keeping a single row per CDR3 protein. Seen here are 95,000 to 100,000 distinct CDR3 sequences, around 20% observed once, and the top ten hold roughly 4%. The specimen comprised PBMCs, sampled after low-dose radiotherapy plus immunotherapy. The receptors shown here come from a male donor with prostate cancer.

This clonotype has just a few counts. This chain links TRBV12-3 or TRBV12-4 with TRBJ1-1; D remains ambiguous. The V end was cut by 5 bases, the J end by 10 bases, with 11 bases between. The CDR3 is 11 residues long. The CDR3 bases are TGTGCCAGCAGTACAAGGTCAGGAGCTTTCTTT. The encoded protein is CASSTRSGAFF.

This clonotype was seen at least ten times. The chain couples TRBV10-3 to TRBJ1-1; no clear D gene. The CDR3 length is 13 residues. The V end lost 8 bases, the J end lost 3 bases, and 13 bases lay between the germline ends. Germline V CDR1 and CDR2: ENHRY, SYGVKD. The CDR3 nucleotides are TGTGCCATCCTTGGTAGCGGGGACACTGAAGCTTTCTTT. This encodes CAILGSGDTEAFF.

This clonotype was seen ten or more times. The rearrangement uses TRBV3-1 and TRBJ1-6, with no clear D. There are 12 residues in the CDR3. CDR1 is LGHDT and CDR2 is YNNKEL in the germline V gene (reference sequence). V lost 4 bases, J lost 7 bases, and 5 bases lay in between. CDR3 region: CASSPPNSPLHF. The CDR3 region has the DNA TGTGCCAGCAGCCCACCGAATTCACCCCTCCACTTT.

This clonotype was seen many times. This chain links TRBV7-2 with TRBJ2-3; 10 bases align to TRBD2. Looked up from germline, CDR1 is SGHTA and CDR2 is FQGNSA. The CDR3 runs to 16 residues. V lost 1 base and J lost 4; bases outside the gene matches: 5. The CDR3 DNA reads as TGTGCCAGCAGCTTAGGGCAGCGGGGGGGCCCAGATACGCAGTATTTT. This encodes CASSLGQRGGPDTQYF.

This clonotype was seen repeatedly, ten times or more. The chain uses TRBV7-2 and TRBJ2-3; D possibly corresponds to TRBD2 (5 bases). This CDR3 has 15 amino acids. Trimming removed 2 bases from V and 2 bases from J, with 11 bases in between. Germline-derived CDR1 and CDR2 are SGHTA and FQGNSA. Here the CDR3 DNA reads TGTGCCAGCAGCTTAAATCCGGGAAACACAGATACGCAGTATTTT. Protein: CASSLNPGNTDTQYF.

For this clonotype: It is likely a read error: a sequence one base away is far more abundant. The CDR3 spells CASRRQGGEQYF. The CDR3 region has the DNA TGCGCCAGCAGGAGACAGGGGGGTGAGCAGTACTTC. The V gene is TRBV10-2, the J gene TRBJ2-7, with 9 bases fitting TRBD1. CDR3 length equals 12 residues. Germline assignment: CDR1 WSHSY and CDR2 SAAADI. V trimming: 6 bases; J trimming: 7 bases; junction bases outside the gene matches: 4.

This clonotype showed up many times. J is TRBJ2-7 and V is TRBV7-9, with D perhaps being TRBD1 or TRBD2 (5 bases each). The V gene's germline CDR1 is SEHNR and CDR2 FQNEAQ (reference sequence). Trimming shortened V by 5 bases and J by 5 bases, and 13 bases separated the two germline ends. The CDR3 spans 13 residues. The CDR3, as DNA: TGTGCCAGCAGCCCTGGGGGAGACCACGAGCAGTACTTC. Translating it yields CASSPGGDHEQYF. The complete variable domain, with remaining parts taken from reference TRBV7-9 and TRBJ2-7, reads DTGVSQNPRHKITKRGQNVTFRCDPISEHNRLYWYRQTLGQGPEFLTYFQNEAQLEKSRLLSDRFSAERPKGSFSTLEIQRTEQGDSAMYLCASSPGGDHEQYFGPGTRLTVT.

V gene TRBV2 combines with J gene TRBJ1-6; D might be TRBD1 (6 bases). This CDR3 region has 15 residues. V shed 6 bases and J shed 8 bases, with 17 bases lying between them. The germline V gene encodes CDR1 SNHLY and CDR2 FYNNEI. The CDR3 DNA follows: TGTGCCAGCAGGCTCGACAGGCCCTTGGATTCACCCCTCCACTTT. It codes for CASRLDRPLDSPLHF.

The table lists this clonotype with many counts. The chain uses TRBV6-6 and TRBJ2-5; D may be TRBD1 or TRBD2 (6 bases each). V was trimmed by 6 bases and J by 2 bases, leaving 19 bases between them. The CDR3 loop spans 16 amino acids. The germline CDR1 and CDR2 sequences are MNHNY and SVGAGI (reference sequence). The CDR3 bases are TGTGCCAGCAGCAACGCCCCACAGGGACTTCAAGAGACCCAGTACTTC. The encoded protein is CASSNAPQGLQETQYF.

Many counts were recorded for this clonotype. The genes are TRBV11-2 and TRBJ2-5, with 11 nucleotides matching TRBD2. J gave up 2 bases and V 4 bases, and 3 bases lay outside the gene matches. The CDR3 length is 15 residues. Germline CDR1 and CDR2: SGHAT and FQNNGV. CDR3 bases: TGTGCCAGCAGCTCCGTAGCGGGGGGGCAAGAGACCCAGTACTTC. It encodes CASSSVAGGQETQYF.

The V gene is TRBV5-6, the J gene TRBJ1-1, with D unclear. The CDR3 has 13 residues. Germline-derived CDR1 and CDR2 are SGHDT and YYEEEE. Trimming stripped 0 bases from V and 1 base from J, with 4 bases between. CDR3 sequence reads: CASSLDWNTEAFF. CDR3 sequence (DNA): TGTGCCAGCAGCTTGGATTGGAACACTGAAGCTTTCTTT. The full variable domain, rest sourced from reference TRBV5-6 and TRBJ1-1, is DAGVTQSPTHLIKTRGQQVTLRCSPKSGHDTVSWYQQALGQGPQFIFQYYEEEERQRGNFPDRFSGHQFPNYSSELNVNALLLGDSALYLCASSLDWNTEAFFGQGTRLTVV.

Of note for this clonotype: With a far larger clone one base away, a read error is the likely cause. The chain has TRBV7-2 and TRBJ2-1; 11 bases map to TRBD2. This CDR3 is 17 amino acids long. CDR1 is SGHTA and CDR2 is FQGNSA in the germline V gene. The junction had 12 bases not matched to a gene; V was cut back by 5 bases and J by 6 bases. CDR3 residues: CASSPTKIAGGLNEQFF. The CDR3 DNA reads as TGTGCCAGCAGCCCCACTAAAATAGCGGGGGGGCTCAATGAGCAGTTCTTC.

The sample holds many counts of this clonotype. The genes are TRBV20-1 and TRBJ2-1, with 8 nucleotides matching TRBD2. CDR3 length: 14 residues. The V gene's germline CDR1 is DFQATT and CDR2 SNEGSKA (reference sequence). With V trimmed by 8 bases and J by 1 base, 7 bases remained unmatched. For the CDR3, the DNA is TGCAGTCCCTCGGGGGGGTCATCCTACAATGAGCAGTTCTTC. It yields the protein CSPSGGSSYNEQFF.

This clonotype was seen just once. This sequence is one base from a far larger clone and is likely a read error. The chain is built from TRBV6-2 or TRBV6-3 and TRBJ2-3; 14 bases agree with TRBD2. Germline-derived CDR1 and CDR2 are MNHEY and SVGEGT. J lost 3 bases, V lost 10 bases, and 9 bases had no gene match. There are 16 residues in the CDR3. The CDR3: CAISVGTSGGTDTQYF. In nucleotides, the CDR3 is TGTGCCATCAGCGTCGGGACTAGCGGGGGAACAGATACGCAGTATTTT.

The table lists this clonotype with many counts. The chain links TRBV7-9 to TRBJ2-7, with D uncertain. Germline CDR1 reads SEHNR; CDR2 reads FQNEAQ (reference sequence). This CDR3 region has 14 residues. V gave up 1 base and J gave up 7 bases, with 14 bases separating them. The CDR3 spells CASSLGAALGEQYF. The CDR3 DNA reads as TGTGCCAGCAGCTTAGGGGCAGCCTTGGGGGAGCAGTACTTC.

This clonotype was counted ten times or more. This rearrangement joins TRBV29-1 to TRBJ1-2; TRBD1 is a possible D gene (5 bases). The CDR3 is made up of 12 amino acids. CDR1 SQVTM and CDR2 ANQGSEA come from the germline V gene. The V end was cut by 7 bases, the J end by 2 bases, with 11 bases between. The CDR3 sequence: CSARDGNYGYTF. The CDR3 DNA is TGCAGCGCGAGGGACGGGAACTATGGCTACACCTTC.

In regard to this clonotype: It differs at one base from a far larger clone, so likely a read error. J is TRBJ1-1 and V is TRBV6-5; 7 bases align to TRBD1. CDR1 and CDR2 (germline): MNHEY, SVGAGI. This CDR3 spans 15 amino acids. The CDR3, as DNA: TGTCCCAGCAGGAGATCCGGGACAGAGAACACTGAAGCTTTCTTT. Residues: CPSRRSGTENTEAFF.

This clonotype came up many times. This chain connects TRBV10-2 to TRBJ2-5; D remains ambiguous. Trimming cost V 6 bases and J 5 bases, with 13 bases left between them. The CDR3 contains 13 residues. The germline V gene has CDR1 WSHSY and CDR2 SAAADI. The DNA for the CDR3 is TGCGCCAGCAGAAAAGCCTCGGAGGAGACCCAGTACTTC. Protein product: CASRKASEETQYF.

This clonotype was recorded many times. The gene calls are TRBV6-5 and TRBJ1-2; D may be TRBD1 (5 bases). Per germline, CDR1 MNHEY and CDR2 SVGAGI. There are 14 residues in the CDR3. V was trimmed by 0 bases and J by 7 bases, leaving 12 bases between them. In nucleotides, the CDR3 is TGTGCCAGCAGTTACTCCAGGGTCTCGTTTGGCTACACCTTC. Translating gives CASSYSRVSFGYTF.

This clonotype was counted ten times or more. The chain joins TRBV7-2 to TRBJ2-1; TRBD2 matches at 8 bases. The junction had 12 bases not matched to a gene; V was cut back by 3 bases and J by 8 bases. CDR3 size: 16 residues. CDR1 SGHTA and CDR2 FQGNSA come from the germline V gene. In DNA form, the CDR3 reads TGTGCCAGCAGCTTTGCGACCGGGGGGGGAGCCTATGAGCAGTTCTTC. It encodes CASSFATGGGAYEQFF.

This clonotype was found many times. The J gene is TRBJ1-2, the V gene TRBV5-1, with D perhaps TRBD1 (5 bases). This CDR3 region has 13 residues. The germline CDR1 and CDR2 sequences are SGHRS and YFSETQ. The V end lost 4 bases, the J end lost 6 bases, and 13 bases lay between the germline ends. CDR3 protein: CASSPGGTDGYTF. CDR3 sequence (DNA): TGCGCCAGCAGCCCCGGAGGGACGGATGGCTACACCTTC. Full variable domain (outside the CDR3, taken from reference TRBV5-1 and TRBJ1-2): KAGVTQTPRYLIKTRGQQVTLSCSPISGHRSVSWYQQTPGQGLQFLFEYFSETQRNKGNFPGRFSGRQFSNSRSEMNVSTLELGDSALYLCASSPGGTDGYTFGSGTRLTVV.

In its sample, this clonotype was seen a few times. The chain couples TRBV3-1 to TRBJ2-7, with D possibly being TRBD2 (6 bases). The CDR3 runs 14 residues. The germline V gene has CDR1 LGHDT and CDR2 YNNKEL (reference sequence). V was cut by 1 base and J by 3 bases, with 10 bases left in between. The CDR3 region is CASSQATGDYEQYF. Here the CDR3 DNA reads TGTGCCAGCAGCCAAGCGACGGGGGACTACGAGCAGTACTTC.

This chain uses TRBV5-4 with TRBJ2-7, with 9 positions matching TRBD2. The CDR3 contains 14 residues. The germline V gene encodes CDR1 SGHNT and CDR2 YYREEE (reference sequence). The J segment lost 3 bases and the V segment lost 4 bases, leaving 5 bases of the junction unmatched. CDR3 sequence reads: CASSPAGGHYEQYF. The CDR3 nucleotides read TGTGCCAGCAGCCCAGCGGGGGGCCACTACGAGCAGTACTTC.